A selection of T cell receptor beta chains follows, all from one sample in a study of cytomegalovirus exposure and HLA in healthy donors. Libraries were prepared by immunoSEQ multiplex PCR; TCRdb keeps only in-frame clonotypes and omits some of them. The sample lists approximately 130,000 clones; roughly 78% were seen once. The source material was PBMCs. These receptor sequences come from a woman aged 40 to 50 in good health and CMV-seronegative. Both conserved end residues are trimmed from each CDR3. Fields, in order: V gene, J gene, CDR3 protein.

TRBV5-1	TRBJ1-1	ASNPRGEVGTEAF
TRBV2	TRBJ1-6	ASSLAGSHNSPLH
TRBV25-1	TRBJ2-7	ASSDAGTSGLEQY
TRBV5-1	TRBJ2-1	ASSLSRLAGNNEQF
TRBV27	TRBJ2-7	ASSFGTSASYEQY
TRBV11-3	TRBJ1-1	ASSLGDSMNTEAF
TRBV4-3	TRBJ2-7	ASSQRLAGVYEQY
TRBV5-1	TRBJ2-1	ASSLSAGVGEQF
TRBV5-1	TRBJ2-2	ASSTSGDTGELF
TRBV11-2	TRBJ2-7	ASSTLHSGKPYNPYEQY
TRBV2	TRBJ2-7	AITASLSYEQY
TRBV6-4	TRBJ2-1	ASSDEAGGRQF
TRBV2	TRBJ2-7	ASSEVGDLRTYEQY
TRBV7-9	TRBJ1-2	ASSTPGAQIVQSYT
TRBV10-3	TRBJ2-3	AIKRTSDTDTQY
TRBV11-2	TRBJ2-7	ASSFGQSYEQY
TRBV6-6	TRBJ2-7	ASSYDQGSYEQY
TRBV6-5	TRBJ2-5	ASSLSGALQETQY
TRBV19	TRBJ1-5	ASTYPGAGAGDQPQH
TRBV11-2	TRBJ2-7	ASSPRGIYEQY
TRBV7-9	TRBJ2-1	ASSLAYSTSLDEQF
TRBV5-1	TRBJ1-1	ASSLDRLVTEAF
TRBV18	TRBJ2-3	ASSRTSGYTDTQY
TRBV29-1	TRBJ2-3	SVEVRQGWGSDTQY
TRBV2	TRBJ1-1	ASKVEYAGGGEAF
TRBV11-2	TRBJ2-6	ASSHRDRVSGANVLT
TRBV19	TRBJ2-1	ASSIPAGAASYNEQF
TRBV4-2	TRBJ1-2	ASSQDTGQGLDYGYT
TRBV11-2	TRBJ2-3	ASSFADSADTQY
TRBV7-2	TRBJ1-1	ASFRQGVMNTEAF
TRBV6-6	TRBJ1-3	ASSWQRQGSGNTIY
TRBV7-2	TRBJ1-1	ASSPGRTEAF
TRBV5-4	TRBJ2-1	ASSSRTSGRYNEQF
TRBV28	TRBJ1-5	ASKRQVDSNLPQH
TRBV11-2	TRBJ2-7	ASSLDDRVRAYEQY
TRBV10-3	TRBJ2-2	AIRSGREGTGELF